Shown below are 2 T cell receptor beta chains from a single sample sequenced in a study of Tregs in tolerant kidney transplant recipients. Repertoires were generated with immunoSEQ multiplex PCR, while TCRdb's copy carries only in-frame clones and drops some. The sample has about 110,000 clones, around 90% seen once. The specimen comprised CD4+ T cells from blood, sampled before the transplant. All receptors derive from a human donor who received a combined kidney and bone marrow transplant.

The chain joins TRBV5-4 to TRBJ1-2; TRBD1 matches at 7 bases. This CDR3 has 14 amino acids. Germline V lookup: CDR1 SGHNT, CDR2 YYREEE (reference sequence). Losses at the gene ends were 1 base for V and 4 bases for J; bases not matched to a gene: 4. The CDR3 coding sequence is TGTGCCAGCAGCTTGACAGGGGCGGGCTATGGCTACACCTTC. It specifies CASSLTGAGYGYTF.

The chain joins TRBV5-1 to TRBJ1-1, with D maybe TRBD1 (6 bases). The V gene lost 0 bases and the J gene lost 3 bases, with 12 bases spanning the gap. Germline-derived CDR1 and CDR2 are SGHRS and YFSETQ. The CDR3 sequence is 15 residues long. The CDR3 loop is CASSLEHRADTEAFF. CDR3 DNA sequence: TGCGCCAGCAGCTTGGAACACAGGGCCGACACTGAAGCTTTCTTT.